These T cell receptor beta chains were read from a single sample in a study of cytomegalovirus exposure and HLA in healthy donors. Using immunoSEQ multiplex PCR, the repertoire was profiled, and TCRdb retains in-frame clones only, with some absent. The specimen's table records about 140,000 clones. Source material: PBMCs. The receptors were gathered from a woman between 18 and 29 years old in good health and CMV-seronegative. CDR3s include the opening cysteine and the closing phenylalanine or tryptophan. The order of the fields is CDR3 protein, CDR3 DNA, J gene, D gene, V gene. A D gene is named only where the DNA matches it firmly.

CASSLGVDRVLETQYF TGTGCCAGCAGCTTAGGTGTGGACAGGGTATTAGAGACCCAGTACTTC TRBJ2-5 TRBD1 TRBV11-2
CASSIRTGNTEAFF TGTGCCAGTAGTATCCGAACCGGGAACACTGAAGCTTTCTTT TRBJ1-1 NA TRBV19
CASTLTGVSQPQHF TGTGCCAGCACCCTGACAGGTGTATCTCAGCCCCAGCATTTT TRBJ1-5 NA TRBV28
CAISQTGDGQPQHF TGTGCCATCAGCCAGACAGGGGACGGACAGCCCCAGCATTTT TRBJ1-5 TRBD1 TRBV10-3
CAAAGLTSYNEQFF TGTGCCGCAGCGGGACTCACCTCCTACAATGAGCAGTTCTTC TRBJ2-1 TRBD2 TRBV30
CASSLATGLVTYNEQFF TGTGCCAGCAGCTTGGCCACGGGACTAGTTACCTACAATGAGCAGTTCTTC TRBJ2-1 TRBD2 TRBV5-6
CASTRGGSGQETQYF TGTGCCAGCACTCGGGGAGGGAGTGGACAAGAGACCCAGTACTTC TRBJ2-5 TRBD2 TRBV6-5
CASSLIRVTEAFF TGTGCCAGCAGCTTAATCAGGGTCACTGAAGCTTTCTTT TRBJ1-1 NA TRBV11-3
CASIGLAGYGAFF TGTGCCAGTATCGGTCTGGCGGGATACGGAGCTTTCTTT TRBJ1-1 NA TRBV19
CASSYGTGGQPQHF TGTGCCAGCAGTTACGGGACAGGGGGGCAGCCCCAGCATTTT TRBJ1-5 TRBD1 TRBV6-5
CASEVRGTKNIQYF TGTGCCAGCGAAGTCAGGGGAACCAAAAACATTCAGTACTTC TRBJ2-4 NA TRBV5-6
CASSLSGSLEQFF TGTGCCAGCAGCCTGAGCGGGAGTCTTGAGCAGTTCTTC TRBJ2-1 TRBD2 TRBV13
CASSVEGPPSSYNEQFF TGTGCCAGCAGTGTCGAGGGCCCACCTAGCTCCTACAATGAGCAGTTCTTC TRBJ2-1 NA TRBV6-4
CASSLPSKNEQFF TGCGCCAGCAGCTTGCCCAGTAAGAATGAGCAGTTCTTC TRBJ2-1 NA TRBV5-1
CASSPQGGGSGNTIYF TGTGCCAGCAGCCCACAAGGGGGGGGCTCTGGAAACACCATATATTTT TRBJ1-3 NA TRBV11-2
CASSLWGLAGGYNEQFF TGTGCCAGCAGTTTATGGGGACTAGCGGGAGGGTACAATGAGCAGTTCTTC TRBJ2-1 TRBD2 TRBV27
CASSPGTNLAQHF TGTGCCAGTAGTCCCGGTACGAATCTGGCCCAGCATTTT TRBJ1-5 NA TRBV19
CASSPTAGTRRNEQFF TGCGCCAGCAGCCCGACTGCCGGGACTAGGAGGAATGAGCAGTTCTTC TRBJ2-1 TRBD2 TRBV5-1
CASSQVPTLTSGRAEWNEQFF TGTGCCAGCAGCCAAGTTCCAACGCTGACTAGCGGGAGAGCGGAATGGAATGAGCAGTTCTTC TRBJ2-1 TRBD2 TRBV4-2
CASSSQVWASGNTIYF TGTGCCAGCAGCTCACAAGTGTGGGCCTCTGGAAACACCATATATTTT TRBJ1-3 NA TRBV7-2
CASSLMKNEQFF TGTGCCAGCAGCCTAATGAAGAATGAGCAGTTCTTC TRBJ2-1 NA TRBV7-6
CASSFIAGPYNEQFF TGTGCCAGCAGTTTTATAGCGGGGCCCTACAATGAGCAGTTCTTC TRBJ2-1 TRBD2 TRBV28
CASSQPPGQGAHEQYF TGTGCCAGCAGCCAGCCGCCGGGACAGGGGGCCCACGAGCAGTACTTC TRBJ2-7 TRBD1 TRBV4-2
CASSIGREVAGELFF TGTGCCAGTAGTATCGGCAGGGAGGTTGCCGGGGAGCTGTTTTTT TRBJ2-2 NA TRBV19
CASSLSDRGYEQYF TGTGCCAGCAGTTTATCGGATCGGGGATACGAGCAGTACTTC TRBJ2-7 NA TRBV27
CASSPLTLPETQYF TGTGCCAGCAGCCCTTTGACTTTACCGGAGACCCAGTACTTC TRBJ2-5 NA TRBV7-9
CASSPGQAGQFF TGTGCCAGCAGCCCGGGCCAAGCGGGGCAGTTCTTC TRBJ2-1 NA TRBV11-2
CAWTTGSYGYTF TGTGCCTGGACGACAGGGTCGTATGGCTACACCTTC TRBJ1-2 TRBD1 TRBV30
CAWSARDRGRGRNTIYF TGTGCCTGGAGTGCTCGGGACAGGGGACGCGGTAGAAACACCATATATTTT TRBJ1-3 TRBD1 TRBV30
CAISEFLMNTEAFF TGTGCCATCAGTGAGTTTCTAATGAACACTGAAGCTTTCTTT TRBJ1-1 NA TRBV10-3
CASSLGTGAYNEQFF TGTGCCAGCAGCTTGGGGACAGGGGCCTACAATGAGCAGTTCTTC TRBJ2-1 TRBD1 TRBV5-8
CASSQVAGGRGETQYF TGTGCCAGCAGCCAAGTAGCGGGAGGCCGCGGGGAGACCCAGTACTTC TRBJ2-5 TRBD2 TRBV14
CASSLDWTGGMNEQFF TGCGCCAGCAGCTTGGATTGGACAGGGGGCATGAATGAGCAGTTCTTC TRBJ2-1 TRBD1 TRBV5-1
CASSRGTYNEQFF TGTGCCAGCAGCAGGGGGACCTACAATGAGCAGTTCTTC TRBJ2-1 NA TRBV5-6
CASSPGQIAYGYTF TGTGCCAGCAGCCCAGGACAAATTGCTTATGGCTACACCTTC TRBJ1-2 NA TRBV27
CASSSRDRGREQYF TGCGCCAGCAGCTCCCGGGACAGGGGGCGTGAGCAGTACTTC TRBJ2-7 TRBD1 TRBV5-1
CASSDAPGTLNTEAFF TGTGCCAGCAGTGACGCCCCCGGGACACTGAACACTGAAGCTTTCTTT TRBJ1-1 NA TRBV9
CASSPPGVYGYTF TGTGCCAGCAGCCCACCGGGGGTTTATGGCTACACCTTC TRBJ1-2 NA TRBV7-2
CASSRGQNSYEQYF TGTGCCAGCAGTCGGGGACAGAACTCCTACGAGCAGTACTTC TRBJ2-7 TRBD1 TRBV6-1
CASSQGRDQPQHF TGTGCCAGCAGCCAAGGGCGGGATCAGCCCCAGCATTTT TRBJ1-5 NA TRBV14
CASSPMAGTGGYYTF TGTGCCAGCAGCCCGATGGCCGGGACAGGGGGCTACTACACCTTC TRBJ1-2 TRBD1 TRBV11-2
CASSFTLADYNEQFF TGTGCCAGCAGCTTTACACTAGCGGATTACAATGAGCAGTTCTTC TRBJ2-1 TRBD2 TRBV5-4
CASSYSNRRGQGYTF TGTGCCAGCAGTTACTCGAATCGGCGGGGGCAGGGCTACACCTTC TRBJ1-2 NA TRBV6-5
CASSLGLANEQFF TGCGCCAGCAGCTTGGGGCTAGCGAATGAGCAGTTCTTC TRBJ2-1 NA TRBV5-1
CASSASGISTDTQYF TGTGCCAGTAGTGCCTCCGGGATTAGCACAGATACGCAGTATTTT TRBJ2-3 NA TRBV19
CASSLGGQAGPQHF TGTGCCAGCAGTTTAGGAGGGCAGGCTGGGCCTCAGCATTTT TRBJ1-5 NA TRBV27
CAWGTGFSEAFF TGTGCCTGGGGGACAGGCTTCAGCGAAGCTTTCTTT TRBJ1-1 TRBD1 TRBV30
CASTPVAGGYNEQFF TGTGCCAGCACCCCGGTAGCGGGAGGTTACAATGAGCAGTTCTTC TRBJ2-1 TRBD2 TRBV6-1
CASSESSSVDGYTF TGCGCCAGCAGTGAGTCGAGCTCGGTGGATGGCTACACCTTC TRBJ1-2 NA TRBV10-2
CASSQDSSRAGAFF TGCGCCAGCAGCCAAGATAGTTCGAGGGCGGGGGCTTTCTTT TRBJ1-1 NA TRBV4-3
CASSEALYAGNAFF TGTGCCAGCAGTGAAGCGCTTTATGCAGGGAATGCTTTCTTT TRBJ1-1 NA TRBV6-1
CASSLGTGGVDGYTF TGCGCCAGCAGCTTGGGGACAGGGGGCGTAGATGGCTACACCTTC TRBJ1-2 TRBD1 TRBV5-1
CASSPGWIAGVGSYNEQFF TGTGCCAGCAGCCCGGGGTGGATAGCGGGAGTGGGGTCCTACAATGAGCAGTTCTTC TRBJ2-1 TRBD2 TRBV11-3
CASSERITGELFF TGTGCCAGCAGTGAGAGGATCACCGGGGAGCTGTTTTTT TRBJ2-2 NA TRBV6-4
CASSPETVWTLAKNIQYF TGTGCCAGTAGTCCTGAGACCGTTTGGACTCTAGCCAAAAACATTCAGTACTTC TRBJ2-4 NA TRBV19
CASSYSSGRGDEQFF TGTGCCAGCAGTTACTCTAGCGGGAGGGGGGATGAGCAGTTCTTC TRBJ2-1 TRBD2 TRBV6-6
CASSKDRGRGQPQHF TGTGCCAGCAGTAAGGACAGGGGTAGGGGTCAGCCCCAGCATTTT TRBJ1-5 TRBD1 TRBV6-1
CASSLAFRGRTEAFF TGTGCCAGCAGCTTAGCCTTCAGGGGCCGAACTGAAGCTTTCTTT TRBJ1-1 NA TRBV7-9
CASSFSYQPQHF TGTGCCAGTAGTTTCTCCTATCAGCCCCAGCATTTT TRBJ1-5 NA TRBV19
CASLAGVLNNEQFF TGTGCCAGCCTAGCGGGAGTTCTGAACAATGAGCAGTTCTTC TRBJ2-1 TRBD2 TRBV5-5